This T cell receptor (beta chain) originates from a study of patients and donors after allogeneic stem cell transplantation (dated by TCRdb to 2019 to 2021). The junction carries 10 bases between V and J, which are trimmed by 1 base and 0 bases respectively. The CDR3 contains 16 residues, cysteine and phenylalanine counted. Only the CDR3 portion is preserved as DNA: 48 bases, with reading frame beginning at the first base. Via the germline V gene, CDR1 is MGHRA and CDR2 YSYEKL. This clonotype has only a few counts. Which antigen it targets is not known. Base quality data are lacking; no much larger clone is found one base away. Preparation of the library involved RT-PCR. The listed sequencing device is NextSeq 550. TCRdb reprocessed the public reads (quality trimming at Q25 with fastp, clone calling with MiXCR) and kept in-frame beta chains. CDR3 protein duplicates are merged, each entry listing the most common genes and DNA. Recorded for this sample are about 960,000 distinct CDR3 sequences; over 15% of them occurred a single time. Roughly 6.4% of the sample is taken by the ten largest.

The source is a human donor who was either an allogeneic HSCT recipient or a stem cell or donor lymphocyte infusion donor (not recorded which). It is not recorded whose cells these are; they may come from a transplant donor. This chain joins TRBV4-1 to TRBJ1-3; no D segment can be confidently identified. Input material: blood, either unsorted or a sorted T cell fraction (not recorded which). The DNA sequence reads TGCGCCAGCAGCCAAGCAATTCCAGGCTCTGGAAACACCATATATTTT. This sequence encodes CASSQAIPGSGNTIYF.